This T cell receptor (beta chain) was documented in a study of regulatory T cells. Study-level findings and limits: In CD3G-deficient patients, conventional CD4+ T cells were enriched for hydrophobic CDR3 residues at positions 6 and 7.

Germline V gives CDR1 SGHVS, CDR2 FNYEAQ. The CDR3 covers 16 residues. Trimming took 3 bases from V and 4 from J; bases not matched to a gene: 9. Amplification used 52 TRBV primers and 13 TRBJ primers. The protocol was immunoSEQ multiplex PCR, while the TCRdb copy is restricted to in-frame clones and leaves out a portion. Of about 35,000 clones listed, approximately 89% were seen once; the top ten hold about 2.5%. About this clone: Its antigen is not known.

A couple of CD3G-deficient patients had more severe autoimmunity; all had some. Patients, 2 to 39 years old, had expanded memory T-cell proportions. Sorting split CD4+ cells into CD25-high CD127-low Tregs and CD25-low CD127-high conventional T cells. The origin of this receptor is a person aged 18-29 years with CD3G deficiency. The genes are TRBV7-6 and TRBJ2-5, with TRBD2 matching 9 bases. Sequencing input: conventional CD4+ T cells sorted from blood. The DNA of the CDR3 is TGTGCCAGCAGCTTGACTAGCGGCTCGGCCAGAGAGACCCAGTACTTC. Translation: CASSLTSGSARETQYF.